This T cell receptor beta chain is drawn from a study of OX40 agonist ivuxolimab in advanced cancers. Study overall: Those treated in dose escalation had hepatocellular carcinoma, melanoma, renal cell cancer or head and neck cancer. From roughly 23 to 90 years was the age range, with a mean of 60 years, and around 84% were male. Overall study findings and caveats: There were, on average, more expanded clones in CD8+ T cells than in CD4+.

For this clone: Its antigen is undetermined.

In germline, CDR1 is SGHTS, CDR2 YDEGEE. The V and J ends lost 1 base and 3 bases respectively, with 5 bases between them. The CDR3 consists of 13 residues. TCRdb's copy holds only in-frame clones and misses some; the assay was immunoSEQ multiplex PCR. This sample carries tens of thousands of clones, around 83% of them seen once, and the ten largest clones take 6.5%. The sequenced sample was CD4+ or CD8+ T cells sorted from blood, obtained in a trial of the OX40 agonist ivuxolimab. The chain combines TRBV5-8 with TRBJ2-1; no clear D. The source of this sequence is an adult with an advanced solid tumor such as melanoma, head and neck, liver or kidney cancer. CDR3 sequence: CASSLSRYNEQFF. CDR3 in DNA: TGTGCCAGCAGCTTGAGCCGCTACAATGAGCAGTTCTTC.